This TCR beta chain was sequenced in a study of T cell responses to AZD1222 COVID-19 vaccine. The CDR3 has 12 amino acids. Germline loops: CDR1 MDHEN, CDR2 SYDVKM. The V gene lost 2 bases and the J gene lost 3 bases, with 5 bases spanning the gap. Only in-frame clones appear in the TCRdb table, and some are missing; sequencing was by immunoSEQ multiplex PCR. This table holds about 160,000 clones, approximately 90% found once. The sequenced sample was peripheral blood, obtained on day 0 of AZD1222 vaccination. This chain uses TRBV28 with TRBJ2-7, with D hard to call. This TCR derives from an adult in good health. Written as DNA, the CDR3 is TGTGCCAGCAGTTTAGGCAGCTACGAGCAGTACTTC. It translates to CASSLGSYEQYF.